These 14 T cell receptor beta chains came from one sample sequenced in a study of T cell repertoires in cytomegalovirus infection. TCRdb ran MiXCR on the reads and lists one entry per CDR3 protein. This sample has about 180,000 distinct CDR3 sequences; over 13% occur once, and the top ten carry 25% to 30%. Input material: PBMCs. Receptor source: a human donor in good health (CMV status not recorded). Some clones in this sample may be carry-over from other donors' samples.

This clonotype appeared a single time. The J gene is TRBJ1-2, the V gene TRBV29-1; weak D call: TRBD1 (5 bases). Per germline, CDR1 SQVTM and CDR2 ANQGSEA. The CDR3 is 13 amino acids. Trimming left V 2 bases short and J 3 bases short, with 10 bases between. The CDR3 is CSVEWGTHYGYTF. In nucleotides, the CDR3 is TGCAGCGTTGAATGGGGCACTCACTATGGCTACACCTTC. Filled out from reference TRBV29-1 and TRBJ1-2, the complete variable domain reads SAVISQKPSRDICQRGTSLTIQCQVDSQVTMMFWYRQQPGQSLTLIATANQGSEATYESGFVIDKFPISRPNLTFSTLTVSNMSPEDSSIYLCSVEWGTHYGYTFGSGTRLTVV.

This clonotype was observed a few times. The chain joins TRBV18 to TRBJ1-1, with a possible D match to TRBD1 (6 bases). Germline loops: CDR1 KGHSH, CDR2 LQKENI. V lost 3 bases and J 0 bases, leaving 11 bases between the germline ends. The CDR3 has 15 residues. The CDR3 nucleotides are TGTGCCAGCTCACCCCCGACAGGATTGAACACTGAAGCTTTCTTT. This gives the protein CASSPPTGLNTEAFF.

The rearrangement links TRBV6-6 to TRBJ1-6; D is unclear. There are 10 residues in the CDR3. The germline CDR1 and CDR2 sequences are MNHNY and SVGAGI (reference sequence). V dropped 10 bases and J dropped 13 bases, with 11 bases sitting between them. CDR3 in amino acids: CATLPSPLHF. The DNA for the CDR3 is TGTGCCACCCTCCCCTCGCCCCTCCACTTT.

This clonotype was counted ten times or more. CDR3 protein: CASSPGRVNEQFF. CDR3 DNA: TGTGCCAGCAGCCCTGGGCGGGTTAATGAGCAGTTCTTC. This chain joins TRBV7-2 and TRBJ2-1; maybe TRBD2 (5 bases). Germline V gene data show CDR1 as SGHTA and CDR2 as FQGNSA. This CDR3 has 13 residues. Trimming left V 5 bases short and J 7 bases short, with 12 bases between.

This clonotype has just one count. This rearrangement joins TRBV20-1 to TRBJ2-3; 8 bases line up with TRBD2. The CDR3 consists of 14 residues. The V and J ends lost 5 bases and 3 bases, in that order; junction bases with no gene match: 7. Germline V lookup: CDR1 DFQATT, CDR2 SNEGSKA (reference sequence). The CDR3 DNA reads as TGCAGTGCTCCCGGGGGGGGAGCAACAGATACGCAGTATTTT. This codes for CSAPGGGATDTQYF.

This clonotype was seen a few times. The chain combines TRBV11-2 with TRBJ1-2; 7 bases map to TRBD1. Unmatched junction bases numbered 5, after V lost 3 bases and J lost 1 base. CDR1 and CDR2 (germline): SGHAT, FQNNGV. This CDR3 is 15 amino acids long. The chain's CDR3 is CASSLGQSYNYGYTF. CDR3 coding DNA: TGTGCCAGCAGCTTGGGACAGAGCTATAACTATGGCTACACCTTC.

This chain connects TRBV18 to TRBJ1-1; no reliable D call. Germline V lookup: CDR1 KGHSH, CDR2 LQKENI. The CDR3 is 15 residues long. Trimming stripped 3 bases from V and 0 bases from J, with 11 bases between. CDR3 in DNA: TGTGCCAGCTCACCCCCGGAACAGTTGAACACTGAAGCTTTCTTT. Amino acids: CASSPPEQLNTEAFF.

Written as DNA, the CDR3 is TGTGCCATCAGGAGGAACGGACAGGGAAGTGATGAGCAGTTCTTC. It encodes CAIRRNGQGSDEQFF. V usage is TRBV10-3 and J usage is TRBJ2-1; 8 bases line up with TRBD1. V dropped 6 bases and J dropped 8; count of bases not matched to a gene: 12. This CDR3 region has 15 residues. CDR1 and CDR2 (germline): ENHRY, SYGVKD.

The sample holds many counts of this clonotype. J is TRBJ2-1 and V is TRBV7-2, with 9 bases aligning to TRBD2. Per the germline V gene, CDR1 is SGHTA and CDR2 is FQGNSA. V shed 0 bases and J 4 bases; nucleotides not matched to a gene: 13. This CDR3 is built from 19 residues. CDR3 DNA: TGTGCCAGCAGCTTAGCCGTAAGGGGGGTAGCGGGAGTTTACAATGAGCAGTTCTTC. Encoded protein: CASSLAVRGVAGVYNEQFF.

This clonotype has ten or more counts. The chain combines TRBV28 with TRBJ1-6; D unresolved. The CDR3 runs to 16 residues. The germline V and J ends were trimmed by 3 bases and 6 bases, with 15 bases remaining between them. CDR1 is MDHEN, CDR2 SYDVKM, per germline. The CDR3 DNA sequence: TGTGCCAGCAGTTTTTTCACCAAGTGGGTTAATTCACCCCTCCACTTT. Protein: CASSFFTKWVNSPLHF.

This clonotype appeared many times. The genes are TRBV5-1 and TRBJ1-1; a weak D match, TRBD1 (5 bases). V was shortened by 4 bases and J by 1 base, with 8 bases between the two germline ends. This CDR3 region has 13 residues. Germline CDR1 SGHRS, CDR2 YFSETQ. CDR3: CASSGAGNTEAFF. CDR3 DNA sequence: TGCGCCAGCAGCGGGGCGGGGAACACTGAAGCTTTCTTT. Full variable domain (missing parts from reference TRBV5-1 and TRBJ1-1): KAGVTQTPRYLIKTRGQQVTLSCSPISGHRSVSWYQQTPGQGLQFLFEYFSETQRNKGNFPGRFSGRQFSNSRSEMNVSTLELGDSALYLCASSGAGNTEAFFGQGTRLTVV.

CDR3 sequence: CATALQRPNEKLFF. The CDR3 DNA is TGTGCCACCGCCTTACAGCGGCCGAATGAAAAACTGTTTTTT. The gene calls are TRBV2 and TRBJ1-4, with D uncertain. From germline, CDR1 is SNHLY and CDR2 FYNNEI. The CDR3 is made up of 14 amino acids. The V end was cut by 10 bases, the J end by 5 bases, with 17 bases between. Full variable domain (rest looked up from reference TRBV2 and TRBJ1-4): EPEVTQTPSHQVTQMGQEVILRCVPISNHLYFYWYRQILGQKVEFLVSFYNNEISEKSEIFDDQFSVERPDGSNFTLKIRSTKLEDSAMYFCATALQRPNEKLFFGSGTQLSVL.

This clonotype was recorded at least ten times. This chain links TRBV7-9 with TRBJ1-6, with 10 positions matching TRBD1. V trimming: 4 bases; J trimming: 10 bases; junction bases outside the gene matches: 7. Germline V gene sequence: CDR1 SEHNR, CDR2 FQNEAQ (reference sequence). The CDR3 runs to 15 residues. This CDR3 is CASSSSGTGVSPLHF. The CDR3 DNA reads TGTGCCAGCAGCTCATCCGGGACAGGGGTCTCACCCCTCCACTTT.

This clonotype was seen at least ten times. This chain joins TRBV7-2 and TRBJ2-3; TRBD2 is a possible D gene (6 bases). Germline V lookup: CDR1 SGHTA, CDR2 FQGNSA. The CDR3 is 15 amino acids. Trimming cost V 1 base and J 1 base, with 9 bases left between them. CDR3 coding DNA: TGTGCCAGCAGCTTAGGCGGAGGGGGCACAGATACGCAGTATTTT. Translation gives CASSLGGGGTDTQYF.